Listed below are T cell receptor beta chains from one sample, sequenced in a study of cytomegalovirus exposure and HLA in healthy donors. Data came from immunoSEQ multiplex PCR; TCRdb stores just in-frame clones and leaves some out. Of roughly 130,000 clones listed, over 60% are singletons. Sequenced sample: PBMCs. These receptors originate from a man between 18 and 29 years old in good health and CMV-seronegative. Both conserved end residues are trimmed from each CDR3. Each record gives: V gene, CDR3 length, CDR3 protein.

V gene: TRBV28; CDR3 length: 12; CDR3 protein: ASNSQQGYQPQH
V gene: TRBV18; CDR3 length: 14; CDR3 protein: ASSPLPAQVPYEQY
V gene: TRBV4-2; CDR3 length: 14; CDR3 protein: ASSQDRRQVNEKLF
V gene: TRBV30; CDR3 length: 12; CDR3 protein: AWSRRQGAGKRH
V gene: TRBV9; CDR3 length: 12; CDR3 protein: ASSPGRITDTQY
V gene: TRBV2; CDR3 length: 12; CDR3 protein: ANPGQRGLYGYT
V gene: TRBV4-1; CDR3 length: 15; CDR3 protein: ASSQDFRDREGNTIY
V gene: TRBV9; CDR3 length: 13; CDR3 protein: ASSKTGIVGTEAF
V gene: TRBV2; CDR3 length: 11; CDR3 protein: ASSEVQGSEQY
V gene: TRBV25-1; CDR3 length: 9; CDR3 protein: ASSAPGGAF
V gene: TRBV30; CDR3 length: 12; CDR3 protein: AWGWGQGKEKLF
V gene: TRBV27; CDR3 length: 12; CDR3 protein: ASSYGTGNYGYT
V gene: TRBV1; CDR3 length: 13; CDR3 protein: TPPFRGYNTDTQY
V gene: TRBV5-4; CDR3 length: 13; CDR3 protein: ASTRWGQGDNEQF
V gene: TRBV29-1; CDR3 length: 11; CDR3 protein: SASGQGAFEQY